These T cell receptor beta chains were read from a single sample in a study of blood T cells in healthy people across ages. TCRdb re-derived calls from the 5' RACE reads in MiXCR, one entry per CDR3 protein. The sample consists of some 1,800,000 distinct CDR3 sequences, roughly two fifths of them appearing once. The material sequenced was blood. These receptors originate from a human donor in good health. The CDR3 runs from the conserved cysteine through the conserved F or W. A D gene is named only where the DNA matches it firmly. Clone size is shown for a subset of rows, as once, few, many or a class of expanded clone.

- | TRBD2 | TRBJ2-1 | TRBV3-1 | CASSPMVGGVNEQFF | TGTGCCAGCAGCCCCATGGTGGGGGGGGTCAATGAGCAGTTCTTC
- | TRBD1 | TRBJ1-6 | TRBV2 | CASSELGTDSPLHF | TGTGCCAGCAGTGAGTTAGGGACAGATTCACCCCTCCACTTT
- | - | TRBJ1-5 | TRBV19 | CASTSQPSNQPQHF | TGTGCCAGTACGTCACAGCCTAGCAATCAGCCCCAGCATTTT
- | - | TRBJ1-1 | TRBV6-2/TRBV6-3 | CASSNGWTEAFF | TGTGCCAGCAGTAACGGATGGACTGAAGCTTTCTTT
few | - | TRBJ2-1 | TRBV6-2/TRBV6-3 | CASNSRRTYNEQFF | TGTGCCAGCAACTCCAGGAGAACCTACAATGAGCAGTTCTTC
few | TRBD1 | TRBJ2-4 | TRBV7-9 | CASSLGTGEYDIQYF | TGTGCCAGCAGCTTAGGGACAGGGGAGTATGACATTCAGTACTTC
- | - | TRBJ2-4 | TRBV28 | CASSLFSPNIQYF | TGTGCCAGCAGTTTATTTTCCCCAAACATTCAGTACTTC
many | - | TRBJ2-6 | TRBV28 | CASSLPSSGANVLTF | TGTGCCAGCAGTCTGCCGAGCTCTGGGGCCAACGTCCTGACTTTC
- | - | TRBJ1-1 | TRBV29-1 | CSVESLLGRAEAFF | TGCAGCGTTGAGTCCCTATTAGGGCGGGCTGAAGCTTTCTTT
few | TRBD2 | TRBJ2-5 | TRBV11-3 | CATSAGGSQETQYF | TGTGCCACAAGTGCGGGGGGTTCCCAAGAGACCCAGTACTTC
few | - | TRBJ1-2 | TRBV12-3/TRBV12-4 | CASSFVPNYGYTF | TGTGCCAGCAGTTTTGTGCCAAACTATGGCTACACCTTC
many | - | TRBJ2-7 | TRBV29-1 | CSVVGASYEQYF | TGCAGCGTTGTCGGAGCTTCCTACGAGCAGTACTTC
few | - | TRBJ1-5 | TRBV12-3/TRBV12-4 | CASSFQGVDQPQHF | TGTGCCAGCAGTTTTCAGGGAGTTGATCAGCCCCAGCATTTT
- | TRBD1 | TRBJ1-2 | TRBV7-2 | CASSSWTGGGYGYTF | TGTGCCAGCAGCTCCTGGACAGGGGGCGGCTATGGCTACACCTTC
- | - | TRBJ2-7 | TRBV7-8 | CASSLIGRATSGEQYF | TGTGCCAGCAGCTTAATTGGACGGGCCACCTCGGGCGAGCAGTACTTC